The text below deals with one TCR beta chain. Its antigen is not identified. The ends were cut back, 1 base at V and 4 bases at J, with 14 bases in the middle. This CDR3 has 15 amino acids. From germline, CDR1 is SGHRS and CDR2 YFSETQ. This sample was taken from a study of monozygotic twins with cystic fibrosis. Sequencing used immunoSEQ multiplex PCR; TCRdb keeps in-frame clones, though not all of them. The sample consists of over 20,000 clones, under 95% of them appearing once. Study findings and constraints: In 13 of 16 pairs, V gene usage was closest to the co-twin's.

The chain joins TRBV5-1 to TRBJ1-2; no clear D gene. Sample: blood. The source is a girl aged 2-10 years with cystic fibrosis. CDR3 in amino acids: CASSLLAAPGYGYTF. In DNA form, the CDR3 reads TGCGCCAGCAGCTTGCTGGCAGCCCCTGGCTATGGCTACACCTTC.